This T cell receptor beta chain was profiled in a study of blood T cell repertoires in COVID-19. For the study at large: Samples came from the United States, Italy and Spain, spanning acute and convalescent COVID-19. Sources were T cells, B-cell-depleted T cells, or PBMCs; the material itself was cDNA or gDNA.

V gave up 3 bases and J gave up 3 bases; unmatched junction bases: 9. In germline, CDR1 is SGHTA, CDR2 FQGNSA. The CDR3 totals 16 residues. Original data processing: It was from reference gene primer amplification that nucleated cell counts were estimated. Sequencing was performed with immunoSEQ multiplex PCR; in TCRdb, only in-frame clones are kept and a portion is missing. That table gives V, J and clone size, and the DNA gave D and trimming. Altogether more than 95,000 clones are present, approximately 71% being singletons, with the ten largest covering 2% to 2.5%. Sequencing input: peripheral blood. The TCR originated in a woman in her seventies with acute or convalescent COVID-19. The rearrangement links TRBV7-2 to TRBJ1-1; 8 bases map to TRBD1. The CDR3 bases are TGTGCCAGCAGCTTCTACTCAGGGGGCGCTTACACTGAAGCTTTCTTT. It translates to CASSFYSGGAYTEAFF.